This entry describes one TCR beta chain. This sample was included in a study of shared clonotypes between healthy human individuals. Genomic DNA of each subset was evenly split across several immunoSEQ plates. Using immunoSEQ multiplex PCR, the repertoire was profiled, and TCRdb retains in-frame clones only, with some absent. Of about 2.1 million clones in the sample, 85% to 95% were seen once. As defined, naive CD8 cells were CD45RO-negative and positively selected for CCR7, with terminally differentiated effector memory CD45RA+ cells excluded. Losses at the gene ends were 5 bases for V and 7 bases for J; bases not matched to a gene: 10. Germline CDR1 is SQVTM and CDR2 is ANQGSEA. The CDR3 has 14 amino acids.

The TCR was taken from a young man in good health. Some clones in this sample may be carry-over from other donors' samples. The V call is TRBV29-1, the J call TRBJ1-4; 7 bases line up with TRBD1. Sequencing was carried out using naive CD8+ T cells from PBMCs. The CDR3 DNA reads as TGCAGCGTTCTATGGACAGGTCGAGGTGAAAAACTGTTTTTT. It specifies CSVLWTGRGEKLFF. Full variable domain (outside the CDR3, taken from reference TRBV29-1 and TRBJ1-4): SAVISQKPSRDICQRGTSLTIQCQVDSQVTMMFWYRQQPGQSLTLIATANQGSEATYESGFVIDKFPISRPNLTFSTLTVSNMSPEDSSIYLCSVLWTGRGEKLFFGSGTQLSVL.